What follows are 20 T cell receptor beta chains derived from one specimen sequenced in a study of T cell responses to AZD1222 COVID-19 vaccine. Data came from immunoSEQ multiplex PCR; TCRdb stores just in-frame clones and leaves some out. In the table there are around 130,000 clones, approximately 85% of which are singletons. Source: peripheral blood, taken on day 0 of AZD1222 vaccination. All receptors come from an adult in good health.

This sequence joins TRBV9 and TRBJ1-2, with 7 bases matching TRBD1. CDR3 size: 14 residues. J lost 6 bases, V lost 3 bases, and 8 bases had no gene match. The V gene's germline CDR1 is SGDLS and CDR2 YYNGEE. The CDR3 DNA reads TGTGCCAGCAGCGGGTACAGGGGAAGAGATGGCTACACCTTC. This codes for CASSGYRGRDGYTF.

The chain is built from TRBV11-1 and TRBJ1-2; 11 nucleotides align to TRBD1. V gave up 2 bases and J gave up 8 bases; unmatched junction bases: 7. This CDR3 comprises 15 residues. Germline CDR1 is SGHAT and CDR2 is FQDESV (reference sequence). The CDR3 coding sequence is TGTGCCAGCAGCTTAAGGGCGGACAGGGGGCGCGGCTACACCTTC. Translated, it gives CASSLRADRGRGYTF.

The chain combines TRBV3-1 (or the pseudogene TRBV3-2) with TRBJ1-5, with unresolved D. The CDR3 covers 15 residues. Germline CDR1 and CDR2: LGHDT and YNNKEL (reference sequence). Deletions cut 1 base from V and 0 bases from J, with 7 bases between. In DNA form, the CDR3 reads TGTGCCAGCAGCCAAGGTAGCTATAGCAATCAGCCCCAGCATTTT. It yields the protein CASSQGSYSNQPQHF.

This CDR3 is CASSEKDYSSFRVTDTQYF. The CDR3, as DNA: TGTGCCAGCAGTGAAAAGGATTACAGCTCGTTTAGGGTCACAGATACGCAGTATTTT. This sequence joins TRBV6-1 and TRBJ2-3, with D unresolved. The CDR3 length is 19 residues. Germline-derived CDR1 and CDR2 are MNHNS and SASEGT. V was clipped by 2 bases and J by 2 bases, with 23 bases between them.

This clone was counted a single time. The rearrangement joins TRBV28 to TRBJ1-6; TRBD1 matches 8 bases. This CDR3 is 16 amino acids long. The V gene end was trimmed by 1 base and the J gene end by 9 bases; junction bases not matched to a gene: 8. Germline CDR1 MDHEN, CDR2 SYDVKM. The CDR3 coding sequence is TGTGCCAGCAGTTTATACCAGGGACAGGCTGGTTCACCCCTCCACTTT. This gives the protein CASSLYQGQAGSPLHF.

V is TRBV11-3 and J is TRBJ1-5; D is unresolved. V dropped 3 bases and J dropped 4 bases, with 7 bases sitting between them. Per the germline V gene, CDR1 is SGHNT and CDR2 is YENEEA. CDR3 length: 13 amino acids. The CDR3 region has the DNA TGTGCCAGCAGCTTCAGTCAAAATCAGCCCCAGCATTTT. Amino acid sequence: CASSFSQNQPQHF.

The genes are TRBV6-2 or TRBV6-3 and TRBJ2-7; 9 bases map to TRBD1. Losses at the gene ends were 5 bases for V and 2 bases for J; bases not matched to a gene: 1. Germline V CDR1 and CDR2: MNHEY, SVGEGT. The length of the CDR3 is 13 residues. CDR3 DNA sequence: TGTGCCAGCAGTAGGACAGGGGCCTACGAGCAGTACTTC. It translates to CASSRTGAYEQYF.

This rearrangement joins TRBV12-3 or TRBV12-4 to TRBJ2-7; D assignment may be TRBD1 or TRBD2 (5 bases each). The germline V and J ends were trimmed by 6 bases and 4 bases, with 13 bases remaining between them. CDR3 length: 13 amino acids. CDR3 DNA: TGTGCCAGCAGCCAGGGACGGATTTACGAGCAGTACTTC. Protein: CASSQGRIYEQYF.

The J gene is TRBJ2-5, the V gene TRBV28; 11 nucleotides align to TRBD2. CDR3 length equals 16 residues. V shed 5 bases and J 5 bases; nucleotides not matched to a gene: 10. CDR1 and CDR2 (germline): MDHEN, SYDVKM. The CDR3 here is CASSPLLAGALETQYF. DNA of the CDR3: TGTGCCAGCAGTCCGCTACTAGCGGGGGCCCTCGAGACCCAGTACTTC.

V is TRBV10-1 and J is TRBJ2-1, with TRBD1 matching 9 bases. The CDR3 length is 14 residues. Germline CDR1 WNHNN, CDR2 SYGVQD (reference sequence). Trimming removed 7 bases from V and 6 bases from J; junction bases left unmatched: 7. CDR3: CASTPGQGRNEQFF. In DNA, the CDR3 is TGCGCCAGCACTCCGGGACAGGGACGCAATGAGCAGTTCTTC.

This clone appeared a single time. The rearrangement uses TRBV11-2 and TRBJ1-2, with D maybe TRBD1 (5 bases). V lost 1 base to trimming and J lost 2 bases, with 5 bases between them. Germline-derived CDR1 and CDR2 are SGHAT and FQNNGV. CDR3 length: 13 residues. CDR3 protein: CASSLGGNYGYTF. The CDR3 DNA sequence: TGTGCCAGCAGCTTAGGGGGCAACTATGGCTACACCTTC.

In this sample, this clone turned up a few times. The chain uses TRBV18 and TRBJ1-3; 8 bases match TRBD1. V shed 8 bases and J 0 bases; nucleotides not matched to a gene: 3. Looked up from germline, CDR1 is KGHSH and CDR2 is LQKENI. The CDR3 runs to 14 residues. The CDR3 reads CASTGQDSGNTIYF. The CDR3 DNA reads TGTGCCAGCACGGGACAGGACTCTGGAAACACCATATATTTT.

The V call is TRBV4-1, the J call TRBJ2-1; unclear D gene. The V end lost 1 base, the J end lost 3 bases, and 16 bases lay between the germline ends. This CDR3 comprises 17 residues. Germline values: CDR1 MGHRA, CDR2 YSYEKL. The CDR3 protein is CASSQVPLLMGYNEQFF. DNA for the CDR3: TGCGCCAGCAGCCAAGTCCCCCTGCTGATGGGCTACAATGAGCAGTTCTTC.

The CDR3: CASSLAWPTQETQYF. Here the CDR3 DNA reads TGTGCCAGCAGCTTAGCCTGGCCTACCCAAGAGACCCAGTACTTC. The V call is TRBV7-2, the J call TRBJ2-5; D is unresolved. The CDR3 loop spans 15 amino acids. The germline gives CDR1 SGHTA, CDR2 FQGNSA. V was trimmed by 0 bases and J by 1 base, leaving 9 bases between them.

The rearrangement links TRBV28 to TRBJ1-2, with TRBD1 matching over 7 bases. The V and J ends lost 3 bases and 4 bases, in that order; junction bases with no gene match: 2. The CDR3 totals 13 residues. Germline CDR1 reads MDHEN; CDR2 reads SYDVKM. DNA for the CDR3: TGTGCCAGCAGTTTGGGACAGACCTATGGCTACACCTTC. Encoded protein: CASSLGQTYGYTF.

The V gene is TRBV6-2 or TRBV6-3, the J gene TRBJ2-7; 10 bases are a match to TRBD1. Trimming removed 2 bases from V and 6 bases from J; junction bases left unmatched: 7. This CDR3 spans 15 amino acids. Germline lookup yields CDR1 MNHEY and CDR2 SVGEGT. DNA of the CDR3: TGTGCCAGCAGTTACCTTCGGGACAGGGGAAGCGAGCAGTACTTC. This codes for CASSYLRDRGSEQYF.

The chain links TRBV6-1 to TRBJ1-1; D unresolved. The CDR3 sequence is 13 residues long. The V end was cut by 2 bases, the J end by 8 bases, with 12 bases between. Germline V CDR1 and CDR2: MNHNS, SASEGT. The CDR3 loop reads CASSETSKAEAFF. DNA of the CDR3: TGTGCCAGCAGTGAAACGAGCAAGGCGGAAGCTTTCTTT.

The CDR3 DNA reads as TGTGCCAGCAGCTTGATAGGACAGGGGGCTCGTTCACCCCTCCACTTT. This translates into CASSLIGQGARSPLHF. The V gene is TRBV5-6, the J gene TRBJ1-6; 11 nucleotides align to TRBD1. V was clipped by 1 base and J by 9 bases; unmatched bases: 6. This CDR3 contains 16 residues. Germline V gives CDR1 SGHDT, CDR2 YYEEEE.

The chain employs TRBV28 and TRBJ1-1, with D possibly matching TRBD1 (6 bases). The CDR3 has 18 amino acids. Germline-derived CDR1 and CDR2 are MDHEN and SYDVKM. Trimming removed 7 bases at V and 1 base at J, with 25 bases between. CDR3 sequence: CASTRGGEGGKRNTEAFF. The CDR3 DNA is TGTGCCAGCACCCGAGGGGGGGAGGGAGGCAAAAGGAACACTGAAGCTTTCTTT.

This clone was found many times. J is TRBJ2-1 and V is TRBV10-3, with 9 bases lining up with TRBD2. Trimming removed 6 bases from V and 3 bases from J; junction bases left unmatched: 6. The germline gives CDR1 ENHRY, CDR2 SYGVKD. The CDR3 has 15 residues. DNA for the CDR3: TGTGCCATCAGCCCGACTAGCGGAGACTACAATGAGCAGTTCTTC. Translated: CAISPTSGDYNEQFF.